These 16 T cell receptor beta chains were all obtained from the same sample, sequenced in a study of control samples from healthy donors and cancer patients. Libraries were prepared by immunoSEQ multiplex PCR; TCRdb keeps only in-frame clonotypes and omits some of them. The sample lists around 100,000 clones; about 88% were seen once. The sequencing input was blood. All receptors derive from a woman aged 70-85 years in good health.

The chain uses TRBV19 and TRBJ1-4, with D unresolved. Germline lookup yields CDR1 LNHDA and CDR2 SQIVND (reference sequence). The CDR3 has 15 amino acids. V lost 3 bases, J lost 0 bases, and 8 bases lay in between. The CDR3 nucleotides are TGTGCCAGTAGTATCCGGAGTGCAACTAATGAAAAACTGTTTTTT. The encoded protein is CASSIRSATNEKLFF.

The chain combines TRBV6-1 with TRBJ1-5, with D hard to call. Trimming stripped 4 bases from V and 0 bases from J, with 13 bases between. The CDR3 runs to 16 residues. The germline V gene has CDR1 MNHNS and CDR2 SASEGT. The CDR3: CASSVDTPYSNQPQHF. CDR3 bases: TGTGCCAGCAGTGTAGACACCCCCTATAGCAATCAGCCCCAGCATTTT.

V is TRBV11-2 and J is TRBJ2-7; D is unclear. Trimming removed 5 bases at V and 6 bases at J, with 17 bases between. Germline CDR1 and CDR2: SGHAT and FQNNGV. The length of the CDR3 is 14 residues. CDR3 amino acids: CASSPLNEEFEQYF. The CDR3, as DNA: TGTGCCAGCAGCCCACTAAATGAGGAATTCGAGCAGTACTTC.

The chain couples TRBV10-3 to TRBJ1-2, with 7 bases matching TRBD1. V dropped 4 bases and J dropped 4; count of bases not matched to a gene: 9. Germline V gene sequence: CDR1 ENHRY, CDR2 SYGVKD. The CDR3 has 15 amino acids. The CDR3 loop reads CAISGQGNYGYGYTF. CDR3 nucleotide sequence: TGTGCCATCAGTGGACAGGGAAATTACGGCTATGGCTACACCTTC.

This sequence joins TRBV29-1 and TRBJ2-3; D may be TRBD2 (7 bases). V lost 7 bases and J 3 bases, leaving 14 bases between the germline ends. Looked up from germline, CDR1 is SQVTM and CDR2 is ANQGSEA. This CDR3 is built from 13 residues. The CDR3 protein is CSALGGLTDTQYF. CDR3 nucleotide sequence: TGCAGCGCCCTGGGGGGGCTGACAGATACGCAGTATTTT.

The chain employs TRBV11-2 and TRBJ2-7; D might be TRBD1 (6 bases). V gave up 0 bases and J gave up 1 base, with 10 bases separating them. CDR1 is SGHAT and CDR2 is FQNNGV in the germline V gene. The CDR3 runs to 15 residues. This chain's CDR3 is CASSLDRDKSYEQYF. CDR3 bases: TGTGCCAGCAGCTTAGATCGGGACAAATCCTACGAGCAGTACTTC.

The V and J genes are TRBV9 and TRBJ2-3; no clear D gene. CDR1 and CDR2 (germline): SGDLS, YYNGEE. The germline V and J ends were trimmed by 3 bases and 1 base, with 12 bases remaining between them. This CDR3 contains 15 residues. This CDR3 reads CASSETPLGTDTQYF. In DNA, the CDR3 is TGTGCCAGCAGCGAGACCCCGCTAGGCACAGATACGCAGTATTTT.

This clone was detected once. The chain links TRBV27 to TRBJ2-3, with 10 bases matching TRBD1. The CDR3 is 17 residues long. V was clipped by 5 bases and J by 0 bases; unmatched bases: 8. The germline V gene encodes CDR1 MNHEY and CDR2 SMNVEV (reference sequence). The CDR3 DNA sequence: TGTGCCAGCAGTCCCTGGGGGGGACAGGGGAGCACAGATACGCAGTATTTT. Amino acid sequence: CASSPWGGQGSTDTQYF.

DNA of the CDR3: TGCGCCAGCAGCTTGGATCCAGCGCCCAAATACGAGCAGTACTTC. Amino acid sequence: CASSLDPAPKYEQYF. The gene calls are TRBV5-1 and TRBJ2-7; D gene ambiguous. CDR1 and CDR2 (germline): SGHRS, YFSETQ. The V gene lost 0 bases and the J gene lost 4 bases, with 14 bases spanning the gap. This CDR3 comprises 15 residues.

The chain links TRBV6-5 to TRBJ2-2; the match to TRBD1 covers 7 bases. V lost 5 bases, J lost 6 bases, and 9 bases stayed unmatched. The CDR3 runs to 15 residues. Germline V gene data show CDR1 as MNHEY and CDR2 as SVGAGI. The CDR3 sequence is CASSSADRLAGELFF. CDR3 in DNA: TGTGCCAGCAGTAGCGCGGACAGGTTGGCCGGGGAGCTGTTTTTT.

The V gene is TRBV5-6, the J gene TRBJ1-2; D remains unclear. Trimming removed 1 base at V and 7 bases at J, with 8 bases between. CDR1 SGHDT and CDR2 YYEEEE come from the germline V gene. The CDR3 runs to 12 residues. CDR3 amino acids: CASSLNWAGYTF. CDR3 DNA: TGTGCCAGCAGCTTGAACTGGGCTGGCTACACCTTC.

In this sample, this clone turned up a few times. The J gene is TRBJ1-2, the V gene TRBV6-5, with 8 bases aligning to TRBD1. V trimming: 0 bases; J trimming: 8 bases; junction bases outside the gene matches: 5. Germline V gene lookup returns CDR1 MNHEY and CDR2 SVGAGI. The CDR3 is made up of 14 amino acids. The CDR3 coding sequence is TGTGCCAGCAGTTACTCGGACAGGGCCGGAGGCTACACCTTC. This codes for CASSYSDRAGGYTF.

The rearrangement links TRBV6-1 to TRBJ1-6; D is ambiguous. The CDR3 is 15 amino acids. V was clipped by 0 bases and J by 6 bases, with 9 bases between them. Germline V gives CDR1 MNHNS, CDR2 SASEGT. The CDR3 loop reads CASSEAPTGNSPLHF. The CDR3 DNA sequence: TGTGCCAGCAGTGAAGCCCCCACCGGTAATTCACCCCTCCACTTT.

CDR3 DNA sequence: TGCGCCAGCAGTCGGGACAGTCTGATCTATGGCTACACCTTC. Translated: CASSRDSLIYGYTF. The chain links TRBV5-1 to TRBJ1-2; the match to TRBD1 covers 7 bases. The germline gives CDR1 SGHRS, CDR2 YFSETQ. Unmatched junction bases numbered 8, after V lost 5 bases and J lost 4 bases. This CDR3 is 14 amino acids long.

The rearrangement links TRBV5-4 to TRBJ1-3; D unclear. The CDR3 totals 15 residues. Trimming pared 2 bases from V and 4 bases from J, leaving 13 bases between. Per germline, CDR1 SGHNT and CDR2 YYREEE (reference sequence). DNA for the CDR3: TGTGCCAGCAGCTTACCCAGCAAGAGCGGAAACACCATATATTTT. This translates into CASSLPSKSGNTIYF.

As concerns this clone: One end of the junction is discordant with germline, which a read error may explain. The rearrangement joins TRBV6-5 to TRBJ1-2; TRBD1 agrees at 11 bases. The CDR3 has 13 amino acids. The germline CDR1 and CDR2 sequences are MNHEY and SVGAGI. The CDR3 region is CASSDSDRGPDTF. In DNA form, the CDR3 reads TGTGCCAGCAGTGACTCGGACAGGGGGCCCGACACCTTC.